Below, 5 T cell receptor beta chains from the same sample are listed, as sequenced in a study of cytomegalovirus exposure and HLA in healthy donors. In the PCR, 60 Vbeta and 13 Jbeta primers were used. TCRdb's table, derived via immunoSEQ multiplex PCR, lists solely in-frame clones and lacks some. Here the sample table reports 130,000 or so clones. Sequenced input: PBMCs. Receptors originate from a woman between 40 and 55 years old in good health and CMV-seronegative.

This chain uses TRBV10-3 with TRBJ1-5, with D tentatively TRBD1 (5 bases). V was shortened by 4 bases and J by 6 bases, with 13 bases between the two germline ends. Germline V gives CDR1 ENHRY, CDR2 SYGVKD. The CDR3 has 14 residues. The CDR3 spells CAISARGEPQPQHF. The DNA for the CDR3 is TGTGCCATCAGTGCTCGGGGGGAACCTCAGCCCCAGCATTTT.

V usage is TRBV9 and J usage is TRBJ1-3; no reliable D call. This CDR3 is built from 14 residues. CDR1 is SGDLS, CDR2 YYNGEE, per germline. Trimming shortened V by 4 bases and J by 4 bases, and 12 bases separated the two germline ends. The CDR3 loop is CASSPSSGGNTIYF. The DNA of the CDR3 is TGTGCCAGCAGCCCCTCGTCGGGGGGAAACACCATATATTTT.

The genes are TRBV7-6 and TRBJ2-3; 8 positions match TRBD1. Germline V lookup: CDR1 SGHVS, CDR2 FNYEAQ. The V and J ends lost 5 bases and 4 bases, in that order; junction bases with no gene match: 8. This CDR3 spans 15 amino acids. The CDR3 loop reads CASSPRGPSADTQYF. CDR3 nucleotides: TGTGCCAGCAGCCCCAGGGGGCCTAGCGCAGATACGCAGTATTTT.

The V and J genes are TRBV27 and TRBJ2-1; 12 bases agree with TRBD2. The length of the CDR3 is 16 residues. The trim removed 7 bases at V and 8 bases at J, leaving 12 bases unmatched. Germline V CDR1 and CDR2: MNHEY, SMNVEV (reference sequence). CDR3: CASTLGASGGDDEQFF. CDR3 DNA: TGTGCCAGCACCCTAGGTGCTAGCGGGGGGGACGATGAGCAGTTCTTC.

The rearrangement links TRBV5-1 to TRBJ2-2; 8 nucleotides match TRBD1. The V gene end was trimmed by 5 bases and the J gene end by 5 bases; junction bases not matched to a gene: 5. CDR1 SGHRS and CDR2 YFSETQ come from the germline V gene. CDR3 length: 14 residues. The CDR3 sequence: CASSLGQGTGELFF. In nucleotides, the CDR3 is TGCGCCAGCAGTCTAGGACAGGGAACCGGGGAGCTGTTTTTT.